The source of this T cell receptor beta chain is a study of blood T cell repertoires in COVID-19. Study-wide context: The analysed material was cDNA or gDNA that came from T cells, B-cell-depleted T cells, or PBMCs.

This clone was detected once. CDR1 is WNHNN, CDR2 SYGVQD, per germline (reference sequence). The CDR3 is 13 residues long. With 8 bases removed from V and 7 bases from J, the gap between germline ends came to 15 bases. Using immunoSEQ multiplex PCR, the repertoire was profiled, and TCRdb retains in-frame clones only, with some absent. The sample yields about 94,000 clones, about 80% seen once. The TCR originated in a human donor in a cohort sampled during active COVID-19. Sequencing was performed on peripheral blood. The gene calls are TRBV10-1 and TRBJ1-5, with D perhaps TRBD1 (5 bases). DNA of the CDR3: TGCGCCAGCTTTGATGGGGGGGGACAGCCCCAGCATTTT. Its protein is CASFDGGGQPQHF.